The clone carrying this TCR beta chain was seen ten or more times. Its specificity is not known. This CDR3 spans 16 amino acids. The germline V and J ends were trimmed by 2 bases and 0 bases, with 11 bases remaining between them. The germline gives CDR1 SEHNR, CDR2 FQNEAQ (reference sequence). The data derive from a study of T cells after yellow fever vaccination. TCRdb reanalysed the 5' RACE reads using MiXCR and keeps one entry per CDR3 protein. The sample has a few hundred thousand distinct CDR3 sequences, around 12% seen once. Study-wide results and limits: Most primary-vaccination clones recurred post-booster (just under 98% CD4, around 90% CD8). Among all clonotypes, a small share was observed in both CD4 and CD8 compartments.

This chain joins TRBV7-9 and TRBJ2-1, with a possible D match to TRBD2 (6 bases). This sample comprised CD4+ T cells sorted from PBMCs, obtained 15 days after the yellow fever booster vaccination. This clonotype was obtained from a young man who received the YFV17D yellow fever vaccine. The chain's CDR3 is CASSLSLASSYNEQFF. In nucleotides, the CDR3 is TGTGCCAGCAGCTTATCGCTAGCGAGCTCCTACAATGAGCAGTTCTTC.